This T cell receptor (beta chain) appears in the sequencing data of a study of shared clonotypes between healthy human individuals. Looked up from germline, CDR1 is MNHNS and CDR2 is SASEGT. The CDR3 has 17 amino acids. V lost 1 base and J lost 5; bases outside the gene matches: 7. The method was immunoSEQ multiplex PCR; TCRdb's version includes in-frame clones alone and lacks a portion of them. This table has about 2.4 million clones, over 85% appearing once. The study, taken as a whole, reports: Rarefaction revealed incomplete sorted-subset sequencing despite large depth.

Turning to this clone: Its antigen is unidentified.

This TCR derives from a man younger than 35 in good health. The rearrangement links TRBV6-1 to TRBJ2-2; 10 bases fit TRBD2. The sequenced sample was naive CD4+ T cells sorted from blood. Subset reported: CD45RA+ positively selected. DNA of the CDR3: TGTGCCAGCAGTGAAGGTCTAGCGGGAGTGGGTACCGGGGAGCTGTTTTTT. Amino acids: CASSEGLAGVGTGELFF.